What follows describes a single TCR beta chain. This record comes from a study of blood T cell repertoires in COVID-19. Study overall: COVID-19 samples from acute and convalescent phases originated in the United States, Italy and Spain. PBMCs, B-cell-depleted T cells, or T cells were the source of the cDNA or gDNA that made up the material.

In germline, CDR1 is MNHEY, CDR2 SMNVEV (reference sequence). The V end was cut by 6 bases, the J end by 5 bases, with 23 bases between. CDR3 length: 16 amino acids. As originally analysed: Reference gene primer amplification in the assay estimated nucleated cell counts. Measured with immunoSEQ multiplex PCR; TCRdb has only the in-frame clones, and not every one. That table is the source of V, J and clone size, and D and trimming were worked out from the DNA. The sample holds approximately 130,000 clones, around four fifths seen once. This clonotype originated in a human donor in a cohort sampled during active COVID-19. Sequencing used peripheral blood. This chain joins TRBV27 and TRBJ2-7; a possible D gene is TRBD1 (5 bases). The DNA for the CDR3 is TGTGCCAGCAGAGCATCAGGGTTCCCCACAGACCACGAGCAGTACTTC. Translation gives CASRASGFPTDHEQYF.